Listed below are T cell receptor beta chains from one sample, sequenced in a study of vaccination and CD4 T cells after COVID-19. Antigen specificity for these receptors is unknown. TCRdb passed the PCR reads through MiXCR, listing each CDR3 protein once. This sample carries about 21,000 distinct CDR3 sequences, around half of them seen once, and the ten largest clones take 6.5% to 8.5%. What was sequenced was CD4+ T cells from blood, cultured in vitro. These receptors came from a human donor who had recovered from COVID-19. The CDR3 runs from the conserved cysteine through the conserved F or W. The D gene is left open where the match is weak. Clone size appears in some rows only: once, few, many, or a class for an expanded clone.

D gene	V gene	J gene	clone size	CDR3 protein	CDR3 DNA
TRBD1	TRBV6-2/TRBV6-3	TRBJ1-1	NA	CASTLAGGTEAFF	TGTGCCAGCACCCTAGCAGGGGGCACTGAAGCTTTCTTT
NA	TRBV27	TRBJ1-1	NA	CASRRTGQWTNTEAFF	TGTGCCAGCAGACGTACGGGACAATGGACTAACACTGAAGCTTTCTTT
NA	TRBV27	TRBJ1-1	few	CASSFLGSQGEAFF	TGTGCCAGCAGTTTTCTGGGCAGCCAGGGTGAAGCTTTCTTT
NA	TRBV2	TRBJ2-4	once	CASSEGSLLAKNIQYF	TGTGCCAGCAGTGAGGGTTCGTTACTAGCCAAAAACATTCAGTACTTC
TRBD1	TRBV12-3/TRBV12-4	TRBJ2-5	NA	CASSWDSPIQETQYF	TGTGCCAGCAGTTGGGACAGCCCAATCCAAGAGACCCAGTACTTC
TRBD2	TRBV27	TRBJ2-5	large	CASSPWTSGGPRETQYF	TGTGCCAGCAGTCCCTGGACTAGCGGGGGGCCGCGGGAGACCCAGTACTTC
NA	TRBV20-1	TRBJ1-1	NA	CSAREGSLRAFF	TGCAGTGCTAGAGAGGGGTCTCTTCGGGCTTTCTTT
NA	TRBV2	TRBJ1-5	few	CASTDRASNQPQHF	TGTGCCAGTACAGATAGAGCTAGCAATCAGCCCCAGCATTTT
TRBD2	TRBV12-3/TRBV12-4	TRBJ2-3	NA	CASSGGREGTDTQYF	TGTGCCAGCAGCGGGGGTCGGGAGGGGACAGATACGCAGTATTTT
NA	TRBV20-1	TRBJ1-4	NA	CSARVGGVGGEKLFF	TGCAGTGCTAGAGTTGGTGGCGTGGGGGGTGAAAAACTGTTTTTT
TRBD1	TRBV7-9	TRBJ2-3	few	CASSPRDRGTDTQYF	TGTGCCAGCAGCCCCCGGGACAGGGGAACAGATACGCAGTATTTT
NA	TRBV6-1	TRBJ1-5	NA	CASSRQNRNNQPQHF	TGTGCCAGCAGTAGACAGAACAGGAACAATCAGCCCCAGCATTTT
NA	TRBV24-1	TRBJ1-5	few	CATQASGNQPQHF	TGTGCCACTCAAGCGTCTGGCAATCAGCCCCAGCATTTT
NA	TRBV7-9	TRBJ2-1	NA	CASGSSYNEQFF	TGTGCCAGCGGGAGCTCCTACAATGAGCAGTTCTTC
NA	TRBV6-2/TRBV6-3	TRBJ2-7	NA	CASREEFPSEQYF	TGTGCCAGCAGGGAGGAGTTCCCCTCCGAGCAGTACTTC
NA	TRBV7-3	TRBJ2-1	NA	CASSPTGLVSYNEQFF	TGTGCCAGCAGCCCGACAGGACTAGTCTCCTACAATGAGCAGTTCTTC
TRBD1	TRBV20-1	TRBJ2-2	NA	CSARAEVFSLGQGNTGELFF	TGCAGTGCTAGAGCAGAGGTTTTTTCCTTGGGACAGGGAAACACCGGGGAGCTGTTTTTT
NA	TRBV2	TRBJ1-2	NA	CASSSGKPLSYVYGYTF	TGTGCCAGCAGTTCGGGGAAGCCCCTCTCGTACGTCTATGGCTACACCTTC
TRBD1	TRBV12-3/TRBV12-4	TRBJ1-5	NA	CASSPEQGSNQPQHF	TGTGCCAGCAGCCCGGAACAGGGGAGCAATCAGCCCCAGCATTTT
NA	TRBV6-5	TRBJ1-5	NA	CASSYDTGTLGNQPQHF	TGTGCCAGCAGTTACGACACCGGGACATTAGGCAATCAGCCCCAGCATTTT
NA	TRBV20-1	TRBJ1-1	few	CSASRGMNTEAFF	TGCAGTGCTTCTAGAGGCATGAACACTGAAGCTTTCTTT
NA	TRBV6-1	TRBJ1-2	few	CASSLGLTYGYTF	TGTGCCAGCAGCCTGGGACTGACCTATGGCTACACCTTC
TRBD2	TRBV19	TRBJ2-7	few	CASSQSGLAGVQSYEQYF	TGTGCCAGTAGTCAATCGGGACTAGCGGGAGTACAATCCTACGAGCAGTACTTC
TRBD1	TRBV29-1	TRBJ1-2	NA	CSAGTVNYGYTF	TGCAGCGCTGGGACAGTTAACTATGGCTACACCTTC
NA	TRBV27	TRBJ2-1	NA	CASSPEWGFNEQFF	TGTGCCAGCAGCCCGGAATGGGGGTTCAATGAGCAGTTCTTC
NA	TRBV15	TRBJ2-7	few	CATSRDGQLQYF	TGTGCCACCAGCAGAGATGGGCAGTTGCAGTACTTC
TRBD2	TRBV15	TRBJ2-7	NA	CATSRPGTSDYEQYF	TGTGCCACCAGCAGACCCGGGACTAGCGACTACGAGCAGTACTTC
NA	TRBV2	TRBJ1-1	few	CASRPGDMNTEAFF	TGTGCCAGCAGACCGGGAGATATGAACACTGAAGCTTTCTTT
TRBD2	TRBV20-1	TRBJ2-3	NA	CSALPSSGSSDTQYF	TGCAGTGCTTTACCCTCTAGCGGGAGTTCAGATACGCAGTATTTT
NA	TRBV2	TRBJ2-1	NA	CASKPGPNNEQFF	TGTGCCAGCAAACCAGGGCCCAACAATGAGCAGTTCTTC
NA	TRBV20-1	TRBJ1-2	NA	CSARDYGQRGYGYTF	TGCAGTGCTAGAGATTATGGACAAAGGGGCTATGGCTACACCTTC
NA	TRBV18	TRBJ2-1	NA	CASSPRPSSYNEQFF	TGTGCCAGCTCACCGCGCCCCAGCTCCTACAATGAGCAGTTCTTC
NA	TRBV28	TRBJ1-5	NA	CASSQGNQPQHF	TGTGCCAGCAGTCAGGGCAATCAGCCCCAGCATTTT